This TCR beta chain stems from a study of T-cell memory formation after mild COVID-19. Deletions cut 0 bases from V and 7 bases from J, with 13 bases between. The CDR3 runs to 15 residues. Germline V gene sequence: CDR1 MNHEY, CDR2 SVGAGI. In TCRdb, the 5' RACE reads were re-called with MiXCR into one record per CDR3 protein. The sample includes roughly 280,000 distinct CDR3 sequences, roughly 8.2% of them seen just once. This clonotype has more than one count but fewer than ten. This chain connects TRBV6-5 to TRBJ1-5; weak D call: TRBD1 (5 bases). What was sequenced was PBMCs or a T cell subset sorted from them (not recorded which). The receptor was derived from a man younger than 35 who had mild COVID-19 (a few samples of this study predate the infection). Cell type and time point are not known. The CDR3 sequence is CASSYSGDLGQPQHF. In DNA, the CDR3 is TGTGCCAGCAGTTACTCGGGGGACTTGGGGCAGCCCCAGCATTTT.